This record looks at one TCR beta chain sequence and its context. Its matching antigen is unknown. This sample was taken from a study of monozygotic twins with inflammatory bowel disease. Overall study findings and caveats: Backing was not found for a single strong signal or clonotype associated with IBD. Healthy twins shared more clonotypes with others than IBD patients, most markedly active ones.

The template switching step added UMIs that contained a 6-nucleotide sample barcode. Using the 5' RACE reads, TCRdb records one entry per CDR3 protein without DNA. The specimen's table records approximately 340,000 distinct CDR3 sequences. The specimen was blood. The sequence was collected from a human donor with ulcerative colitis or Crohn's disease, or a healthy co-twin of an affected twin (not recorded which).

Here the CDR3 reads CASLDRGGLSNQPQHF. The V call is TRBV27, the J call TRBJ1-5; TCRdb gives TRBD1 as the D gene, but with no DNA this cannot be confirmed. The CDR3 covers 16 residues. The germline V gene has CDR1 MNHEY and CDR2 SMNVEV (reference sequence).